This TCR beta chain was found in a study of cytomegalovirus exposure and HLA in healthy donors. PCR involved 60 Vbeta and 13 Jbeta primers. The method was immunoSEQ multiplex PCR; TCRdb's version includes in-frame clones alone and lacks a portion of them. The data show about 120,000 clones, approximately 78% seen once. V lost 9 bases to trimming and J lost 0 bases; unmatched junction nucleotides: 11. This CDR3 contains 15 residues. CDR1 is MNHEY, CDR2 SMNVEV, per germline (reference sequence). This clone was detected once. Sequences were obtained from PBMCs. The V call is TRBV27, the J call TRBJ2-7, with 7 bases fitting TRBD1. This TCR was sampled from a middle-aged woman in good health and CMV-seropositive. The CDR3 region has the DNA TGTGCCAGTTTTAGGACAGGCCCAAGCTCCTACGAGCAGTACTTC. Translated: CASFRTGPSSYEQYF.